The 8 T cell receptor beta chains below come from one sample, sequenced in a study of blood T cell repertoires in COVID-19. Only in-frame clones appear in the TCRdb table, and some are missing; sequencing was by immunoSEQ multiplex PCR. The table lists approximately 70,000 clones, roughly 87% of them singletons. Specimen: peripheral blood. The receptors come from a middle-aged man with active COVID-19.

This clone has a single count. The chain is built from TRBV3-1 (or the pseudogene TRBV3-2) and TRBJ1-1; tentative D call: TRBD1 (5 bases). Trimming left V 6 bases short and J 2 bases short, with 10 bases between. This CDR3 has 13 amino acids. Germline V CDR1 and CDR2: LGHDT, YNNKEL (reference sequence). The CDR3 DNA is TGTGCCAGCAGTGGACAATCTAACACTGAAGCTTTCTTT. Translation gives CASSGQSNTEAFF.

The sample holds a few counts of this clone. The chain couples TRBV24-1 to TRBJ2-2, with 11 bases matching TRBD2. The CDR3 loop spans 15 amino acids. Germline V gene lookup returns CDR1 KGHDR and CDR2 SFDVKD. The V gene end was trimmed by 6 bases and the J gene end by 3 bases; junction bases not matched to a gene: 2. The CDR3 DNA reads TGTGCCACCAGTCCTAGCGGGGGGCACACCGGGGAGCTGTTTTTT. It codes for CATSPSGGHTGELFF.

V usage is TRBV2 and J usage is TRBJ1-2; 9 positions match TRBD1. CDR3 length: 14 amino acids. Germline CDR1 reads SNHLY; CDR2 reads FYNNEI. With V trimmed by 2 bases and J by 8 bases, 6 bases remained unmatched. CDR3 nucleotides: TGTGCCAGCAGTGAATGGGGGACAGGGCACGGCTACACCTTC. This codes for CASSEWGTGHGYTF.

The chain recombines TRBV4-1 with TRBJ2-7; D is possibly TRBD2 (5 bases). The CDR3 is made up of 16 amino acids. Germline V gives CDR1 MGHRA, CDR2 YSYEKL. V was cut by 1 base and J by 3 bases, with 16 bases left in between. CDR3 in amino acids: CASSQVKGRADYEQYF. The CDR3 coding sequence is TGCGCCAGCAGCCAAGTTAAAGGGCGGGCAGACTACGAGCAGTACTTC.

V gene TRBV18 combines with J gene TRBJ2-2; 7 bases line up with TRBD1. V shed 3 bases, J shed 3 bases, and the junction held 19 bases outside the gene matches. Germline values: CDR1 KGHSH, CDR2 LQKENI. The CDR3 length is 20 residues. In nucleotides, the CDR3 is TGTGCCAGCTCACCGCACATAAGAGAGGCTACAGGGGTTTACACCGGGGAGCTGTTTTTT. As protein: CASSPHIREATGVYTGELFF.

The chain has TRBV20-1 and TRBJ2-1, with D unclear. The CDR3 runs 14 residues. V was trimmed by 3 bases and J by 0 bases, leaving 9 bases between them. Germline CDR1 and CDR2: DFQATT and SNEGSKA (reference sequence). CDR3 nucleotide sequence: TGCAGTGCTAGTAGGCACAGCTCCTACAATGAGCAGTTCTTC. As protein: CSASRHSSYNEQFF.

The chain employs TRBV14 and TRBJ2-5; a weak D match, TRBD2 (5 bases). Deletions cut 3 bases from V and 4 bases from J, with 12 bases between. This CDR3 has 14 amino acids. The germline CDR1 and CDR2 sequences are SGHDN and FVKESK. The CDR3 loop is CASSQIGGPETQYF. CDR3 coding DNA: TGTGCCAGCAGCCAGATCGGCGGGCCAGAGACCCAGTACTTC.

The chain combines TRBV2 with TRBJ2-3; 7 nucleotides align to TRBD2. The germline V gene encodes CDR1 SNHLY and CDR2 FYNNEI. The ends lost 7 bases at V and 6 bases at J; junction bases unmatched: 1. The CDR3 extends over 11 amino acids. CDR3 sequence reads: CASTGGDTQYF. CDR3 sequence (DNA): TGTGCCAGCACCGGGGGGGATACGCAGTATTTT.